This TCR beta chain derives from a study of CD8 T cells in ankylosing spondylitis (dated by TCRdb to between 2016 and 2019). Regarding the research as a whole: To find TCR variants linked to disease, the study profiled T cell receptor beta repertoires in ankylosing spondylitis patients and healthy donors. In total, the full study cohort was made up of approximately 99 healthy donors and about two dozen ankylosing spondylitis patients. Peripheral blood samples were taken, and synovial fluid was additionally collected from ankylosing spondylitis patients.

Broad study findings and their caveats: The disease-linked clones showed a CD8+ phenotype and occurred at relatively low frequencies in peripheral blood. A TCR beta motif of about 8 highly homologous amino acid variants appeared characteristic of blood from ankylosing spondylitis patients. According to the report, matched synovial fluid samples from ankylosing spondylitis patients were significantly enriched for the disease-linked clones. Some TCR beta motif variants had previously been reported in synovial fluid and blood of reactive arthritis patients, which suggested common disease-initiation mechanisms.

This clonotype was seen many times. Its antigen has not been determined. Base qualities are missing; no much larger clone stands one base away. These reads were obtained on an Illumina HiSeq 2500. TCR beta libraries were prepared by quantitative 5'-RACE with molecular barcodes. The paper's processing steps were these. To identify disease-linked TCR variants, a new computational method was used, one built on a probabilistic model of VDJ rearrangement. TCRdb's own reprocessing of the public reads used fastp at Q25 and MiXCR and kept productive beta chains. Duplicate CDR3 protein sequences are folded into a single record with the most common DNA and genes. These V and J calls rely on TCRdb rather than the paper's analysis. The sample contains 200,000 to 300,000 distinct CDR3 sequences, around 8% of them found a single time. The ten top clones hold 4.8% of the sample. After removal of 4 bases from V and 5 bases from J, the junction retains 4 bases not matched to a gene. The germline V gene provides CDR1 MGHRA and CDR2 YSYEKL. The CDR3, from cysteine to phenylalanine, totals 13 residues. The entry retains the CDR3 DNA only, 39 bases that are in frame from base 1.

In this chain, TRBV4-1 is recombined with TRBJ1-1, and TRBD1 aligns with 7 junction nucleotides. Material: blood, either unsorted or a sorted T cell fraction (not recorded which). The clonotype originates from a female donor with ankylosing spondylitis or in good health (not recorded which). The bases read TGCGCCAGCAGCCCCCAGGGGGAAACTGAAGCTTTCTTT. Translated, this gives CASSPQGETEAFF.